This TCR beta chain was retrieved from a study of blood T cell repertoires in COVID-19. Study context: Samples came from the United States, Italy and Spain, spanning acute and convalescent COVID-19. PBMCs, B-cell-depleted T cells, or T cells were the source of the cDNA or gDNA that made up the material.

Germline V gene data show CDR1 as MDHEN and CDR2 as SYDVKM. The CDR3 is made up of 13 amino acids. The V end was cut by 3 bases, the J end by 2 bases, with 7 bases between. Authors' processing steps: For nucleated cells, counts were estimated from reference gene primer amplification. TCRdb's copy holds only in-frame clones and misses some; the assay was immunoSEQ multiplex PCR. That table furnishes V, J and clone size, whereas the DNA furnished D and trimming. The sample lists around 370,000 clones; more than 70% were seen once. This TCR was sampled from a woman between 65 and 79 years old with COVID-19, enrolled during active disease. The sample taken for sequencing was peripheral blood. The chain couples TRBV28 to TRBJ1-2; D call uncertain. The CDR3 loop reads CASSFSGNYGYTF. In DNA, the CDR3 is TGTGCCAGCAGTTTTTCGGGGAACTATGGCTACACCTTC.